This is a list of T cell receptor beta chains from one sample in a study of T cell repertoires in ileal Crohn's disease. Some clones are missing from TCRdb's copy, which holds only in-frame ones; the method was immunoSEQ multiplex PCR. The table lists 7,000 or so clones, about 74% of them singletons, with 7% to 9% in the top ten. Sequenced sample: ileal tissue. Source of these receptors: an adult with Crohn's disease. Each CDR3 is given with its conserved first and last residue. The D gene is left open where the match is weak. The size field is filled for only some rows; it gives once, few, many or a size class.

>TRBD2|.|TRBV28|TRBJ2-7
CASTLRMSGRAYEQYF
TGTGCCAGCACCCTTCGAATGTCCGGGAGGGCTTACGAGCAGTACTTC
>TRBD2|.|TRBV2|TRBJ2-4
CASSETSDRASKNIQYF
TGTGCCAGCAGTGAGACTAGCGATAGGGCGTCCAAAAACATTCAGTACTTC
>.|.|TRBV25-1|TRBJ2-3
CASSAPRGGSTDTQYF
TGTGCCAGCAGTGCCCCGAGGGGAGGTAGCACAGATACGCAGTATTTT
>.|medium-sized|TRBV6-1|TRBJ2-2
CASSTRQNTGELFF
TGTGCCAGCAGTACCCGACAGAACACCGGGGAGCTGTTTTTT
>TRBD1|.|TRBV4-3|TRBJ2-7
CASSQDLGRGSSYEQYF
TGCGCCAGCAGCCAAGATCTCGGCAGGGGGAGCTCCTACGAGCAGTACTTC
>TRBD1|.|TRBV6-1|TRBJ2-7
CASRSQGASYEQYF
TGTGCCAGCAGATCGCAGGGGGCTTCCTACGAGCAGTACTTC
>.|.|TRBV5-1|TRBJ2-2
CASSRGQPNTGELFF
TGCGCCAGCAGCCGGGGACAACCGAACACCGGGGAGCTGTTTTTT
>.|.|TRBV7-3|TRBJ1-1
CASSHTTGKESEAFF
TGTGCCAGCAGTCACACCACAGGGAAGGAGTCTGAAGCTTTCTTT
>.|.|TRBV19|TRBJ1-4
CASSPRDVLSRGEKLFF
TGTGCCAGTAGTCCCCGGGACGTGCTCTCGAGGGGTGAAAAACTGTTTTTT
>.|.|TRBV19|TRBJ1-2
CASQRVYGYTF
TGTGCCAGTCAAAGGGTTTATGGCTACACCTTC
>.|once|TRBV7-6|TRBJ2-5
CASSLSALKTQYF
TGTGCCAGCAGCTTATCCGCCCTGAAGACCCAGTACTTC
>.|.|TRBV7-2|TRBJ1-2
CASSFDSRGGYTF
TGTGCCAGCAGCTTCGACTCGAGGGGTGGCTACACCTTC
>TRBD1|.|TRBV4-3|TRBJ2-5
CASSDDRGKTQYF
TGCGCCAGCAGCGACGACAGGGGTAAGACCCAGTACTTC
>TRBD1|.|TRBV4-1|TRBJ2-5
CASSPDRGPRYQETQYF
TGCGCCAGCAGCCCGGACAGGGGGCCCCGGTACCAAGAGACCCAGTACTTC
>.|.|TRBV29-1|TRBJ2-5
CSVELGQETQYF
TGCAGCGTTGAGTTAGGGCAAGAGACCCAGTACTTC
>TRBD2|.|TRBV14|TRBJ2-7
CASSRGGLAGSYEQYF
TGTGCCAGCAGCCGTGGAGGACTAGCGGGATCTTACGAGCAGTACTTC
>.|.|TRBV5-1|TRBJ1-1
CASSLSGLNTEAFF
TGCGCCAGCAGCTTGTCAGGGTTGAACACTGAAGCTTTCTTT
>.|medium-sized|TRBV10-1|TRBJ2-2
CASSRDSSSTGELFF
TGCGCCAGCAGTCGGGACTCTTCATCGACCGGGGAGCTGTTTTTT
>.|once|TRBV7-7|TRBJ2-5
CASSLGWGSQETQYF
TGTGCTAGCAGCTTGGGTTGGGGCAGTCAAGAGACCCAGTACTTC
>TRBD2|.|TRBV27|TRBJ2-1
CASTRGGSRGEQFF
TGTGCCAGCACCCGGGGAGGGTCCCGTGGTGAGCAGTTCTTC
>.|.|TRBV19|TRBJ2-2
CASSPPPLGKLFF
TGTGCCAGTAGTCCCCCCCCACTCGGGAAGCTGTTTTTT
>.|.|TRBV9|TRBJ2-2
CASSPRVNTGELFF
TGTGCCAGCAGCCCCCGTGTGAACACCGGGGAGCTGTTTTTT
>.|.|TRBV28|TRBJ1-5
CASTTTNSNQPQHF
TGTGCCAGCACCACCACTAATAGCAATCAGCCCCAGCATTTT
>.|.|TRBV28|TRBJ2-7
CASSLREGTHIITYEQYF
TGTGCCAGCAGTTTGAGAGAAGGGACTCATATCATAACCTACGAGCAGTACTTC
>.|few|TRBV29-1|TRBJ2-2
CSVLYTGELFF
TGCAGCGTTTTATACACCGGGGAGCTGTTTTTT
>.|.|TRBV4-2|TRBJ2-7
CASSQGGKDTYEQYF
TGTGCCAGCAGCCAAGGAGGAAAGGATACCTACGAGCAGTACTTC